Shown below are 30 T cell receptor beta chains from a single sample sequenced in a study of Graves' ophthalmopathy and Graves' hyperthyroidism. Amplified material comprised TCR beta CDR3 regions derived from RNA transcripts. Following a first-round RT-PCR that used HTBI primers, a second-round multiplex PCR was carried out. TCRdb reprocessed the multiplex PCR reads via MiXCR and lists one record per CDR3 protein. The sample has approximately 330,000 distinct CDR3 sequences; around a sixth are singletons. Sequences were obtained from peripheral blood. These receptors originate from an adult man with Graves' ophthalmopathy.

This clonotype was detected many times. CDR3 loop: CASSLQGALGGELFF. The CDR3 DNA reads as TGTGCCAGCAGCTTGCAGGGGGCGTTGGGCGGGGAGCTGTTTTTT. This rearrangement joins TRBV7-2 to TRBJ2-2, with 8 nucleotides matching TRBD1. Germline assignment: CDR1 SGHTA and CDR2 FQGNSA. The CDR3 spans 15 residues. V shed 3 bases and J 7 bases; nucleotides not matched to a gene: 7.

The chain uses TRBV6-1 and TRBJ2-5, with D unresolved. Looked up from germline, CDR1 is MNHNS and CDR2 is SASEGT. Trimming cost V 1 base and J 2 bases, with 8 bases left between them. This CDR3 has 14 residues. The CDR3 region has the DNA TGTGCCAGCAGTGAAGTGACCCTTCAAGAGACCCAGTACTTC. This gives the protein CASSEVTLQETQYF.

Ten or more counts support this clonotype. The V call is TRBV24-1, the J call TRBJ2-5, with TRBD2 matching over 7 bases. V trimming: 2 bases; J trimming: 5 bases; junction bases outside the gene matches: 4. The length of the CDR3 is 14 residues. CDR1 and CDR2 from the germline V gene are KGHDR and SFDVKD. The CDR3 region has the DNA TGTGCCACCAGTGATTGGGGGGGTCGCGAGACCCAGTACTTC. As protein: CATSDWGGRETQYF.

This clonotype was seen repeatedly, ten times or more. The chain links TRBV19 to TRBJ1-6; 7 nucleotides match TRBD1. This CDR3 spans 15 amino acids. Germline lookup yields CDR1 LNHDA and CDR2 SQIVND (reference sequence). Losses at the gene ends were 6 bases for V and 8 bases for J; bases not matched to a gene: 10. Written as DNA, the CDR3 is TGTGCCAGTAGCCAATTGACAGGGAGGGATTCACCCCTCCACTTT. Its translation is CASSQLTGRDSPLHF.

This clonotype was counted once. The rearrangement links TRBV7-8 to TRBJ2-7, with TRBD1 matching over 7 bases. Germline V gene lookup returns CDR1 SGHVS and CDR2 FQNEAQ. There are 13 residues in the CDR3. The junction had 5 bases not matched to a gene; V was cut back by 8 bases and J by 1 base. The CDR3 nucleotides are TGTGCCAGCCTGGCACAGGGGTCCTACGAGCAGTACTTC. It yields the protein CASLAQGSYEQYF.

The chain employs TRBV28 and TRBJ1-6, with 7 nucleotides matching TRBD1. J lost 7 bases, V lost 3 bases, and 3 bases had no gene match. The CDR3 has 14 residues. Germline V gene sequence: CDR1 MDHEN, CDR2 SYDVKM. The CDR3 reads CASSLLQGNSPLHF. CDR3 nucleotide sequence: TGTGCCAGCAGTTTGTTACAGGGGAATTCACCCCTCCACTTT.

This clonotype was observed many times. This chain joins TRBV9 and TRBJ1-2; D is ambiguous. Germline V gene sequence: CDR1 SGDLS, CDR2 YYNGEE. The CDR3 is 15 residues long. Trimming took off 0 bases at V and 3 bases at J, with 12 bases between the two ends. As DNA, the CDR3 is TGTGCCAGCAGCGTAGGCCCGGGAGAGGACTATGGCTACACCTTC. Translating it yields CASSVGPGEDYGYTF.

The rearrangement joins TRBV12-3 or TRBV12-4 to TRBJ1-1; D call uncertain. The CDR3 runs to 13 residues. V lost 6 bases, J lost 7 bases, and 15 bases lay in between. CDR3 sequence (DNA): TGTGCCAGCAGAAGACAAGCGGGAGGTGAAGCTTTCTTT. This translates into CASRRQAGGEAFF.

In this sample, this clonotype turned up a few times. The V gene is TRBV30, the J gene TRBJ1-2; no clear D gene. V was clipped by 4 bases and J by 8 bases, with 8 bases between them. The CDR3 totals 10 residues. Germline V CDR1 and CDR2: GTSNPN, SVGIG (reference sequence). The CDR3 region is CAWMGKGYTF. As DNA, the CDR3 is TGTGCCTGGATGGGGAAGGGCTACACCTTC.

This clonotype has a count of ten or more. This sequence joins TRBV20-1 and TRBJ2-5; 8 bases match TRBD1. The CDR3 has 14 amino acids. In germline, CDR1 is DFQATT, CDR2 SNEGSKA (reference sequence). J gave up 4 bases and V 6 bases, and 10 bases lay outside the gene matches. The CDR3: CSADRTGSVETQYF. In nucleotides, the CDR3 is TGCAGTGCCGATCGGACAGGGTCCGTAGAGACCCAGTACTTC.

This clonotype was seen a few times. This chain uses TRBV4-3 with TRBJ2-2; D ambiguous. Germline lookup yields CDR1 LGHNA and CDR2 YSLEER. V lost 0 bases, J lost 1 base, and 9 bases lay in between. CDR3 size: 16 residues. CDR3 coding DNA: TGCGCCAGCAGCCAAGATCACCTGCGGAACACCGGGGAGCTGTTTTTT. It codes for CASSQDHLRNTGELFF.

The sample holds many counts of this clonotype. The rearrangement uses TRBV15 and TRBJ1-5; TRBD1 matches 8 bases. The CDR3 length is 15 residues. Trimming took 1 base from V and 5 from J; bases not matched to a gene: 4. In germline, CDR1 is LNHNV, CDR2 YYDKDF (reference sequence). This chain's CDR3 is CATSRGTGRDQPQHF. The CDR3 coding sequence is TGTGCCACCAGCAGAGGGACAGGGCGAGATCAGCCCCAGCATTTT. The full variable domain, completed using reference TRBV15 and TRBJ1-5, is DAMVIQNPRYQVTQFGKPVTLSCSQTLNHNVMYWYQQKSSQAPKLLFHYYDKDFNNEADTPDNFQSRRPNTSFCFLDIRSPGLGDTAMYLCATSRGTGRDQPQHFGDGTRLSIL.

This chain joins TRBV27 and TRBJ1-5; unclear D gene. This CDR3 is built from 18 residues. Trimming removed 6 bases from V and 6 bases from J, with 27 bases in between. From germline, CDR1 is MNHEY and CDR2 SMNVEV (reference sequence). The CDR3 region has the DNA TGTGCCAGCAGGTCCGTCCGAGAGGGCTTAGGTCGGGGTCAGCCCCAGCATTTT. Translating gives CASRSVREGLGRGQPQHF.

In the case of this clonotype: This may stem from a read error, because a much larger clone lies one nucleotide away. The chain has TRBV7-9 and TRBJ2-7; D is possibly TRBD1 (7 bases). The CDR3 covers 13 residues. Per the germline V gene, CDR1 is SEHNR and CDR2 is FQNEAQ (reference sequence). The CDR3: CDSSQGGTYEQYF. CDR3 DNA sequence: TGTGACAGCAGTCAGGGGGGAACCTACGAGCAGTACTTC. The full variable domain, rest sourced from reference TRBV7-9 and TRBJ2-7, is DTGVSQNPRHKITKRGQNVTFRCDPISEHNRLYWYRQTLGQGPEFLTYFQNEAQLEKSRLLSDRFSAERPKGSFSTLEIQRTEQGDSAMYLCDSSQGGTYEQYFGPGTRLTVT.

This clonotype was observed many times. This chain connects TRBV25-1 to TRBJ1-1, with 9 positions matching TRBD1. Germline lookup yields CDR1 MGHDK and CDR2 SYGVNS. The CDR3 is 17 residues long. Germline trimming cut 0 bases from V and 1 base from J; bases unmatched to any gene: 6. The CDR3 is CASSEYGTGIKNTEAFF. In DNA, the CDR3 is TGTGCCAGCAGTGAATATGGGACAGGGATTAAGAACACTGAAGCTTTCTTT.

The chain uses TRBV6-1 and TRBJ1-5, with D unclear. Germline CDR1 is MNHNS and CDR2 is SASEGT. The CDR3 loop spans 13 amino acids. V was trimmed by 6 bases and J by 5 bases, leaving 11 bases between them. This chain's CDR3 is CASRTTADQPQHF. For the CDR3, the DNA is TGTGCCAGCAGGACTACAGCGGATCAGCCCCAGCATTTT.

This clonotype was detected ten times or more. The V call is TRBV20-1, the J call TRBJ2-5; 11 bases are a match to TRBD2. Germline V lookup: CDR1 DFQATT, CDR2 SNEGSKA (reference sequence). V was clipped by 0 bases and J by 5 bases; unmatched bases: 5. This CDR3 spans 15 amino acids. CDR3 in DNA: TGCAGTGCTAGAGATCTAGCGGGGGGCTGGGAGACCCAGTACTTC. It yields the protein CSARDLAGGWETQYF.

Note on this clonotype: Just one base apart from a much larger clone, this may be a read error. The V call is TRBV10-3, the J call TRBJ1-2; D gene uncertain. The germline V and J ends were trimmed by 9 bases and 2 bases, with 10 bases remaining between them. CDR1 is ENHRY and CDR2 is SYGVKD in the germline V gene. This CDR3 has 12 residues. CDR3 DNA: TGTGCCATTATAGGGCTGAACTATGGCTACACCTTC. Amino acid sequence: CAIIGLNYGYTF.

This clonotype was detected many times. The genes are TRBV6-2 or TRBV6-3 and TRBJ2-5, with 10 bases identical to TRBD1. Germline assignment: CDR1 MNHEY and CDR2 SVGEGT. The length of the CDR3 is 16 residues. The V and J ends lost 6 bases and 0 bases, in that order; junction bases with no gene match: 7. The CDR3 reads CASRQGTGVYQETQYF. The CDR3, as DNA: TGTGCCAGCAGGCAAGGGACAGGGGTTTACCAAGAGACCCAGTACTTC.

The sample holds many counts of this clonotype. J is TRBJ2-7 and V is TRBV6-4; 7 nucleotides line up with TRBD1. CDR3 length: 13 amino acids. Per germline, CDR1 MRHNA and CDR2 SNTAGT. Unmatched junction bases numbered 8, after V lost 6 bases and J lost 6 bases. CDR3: CASRQGMWGEQYF. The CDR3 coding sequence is TGTGCCAGCAGACAGGGGATGTGGGGCGAGCAGTACTTC.

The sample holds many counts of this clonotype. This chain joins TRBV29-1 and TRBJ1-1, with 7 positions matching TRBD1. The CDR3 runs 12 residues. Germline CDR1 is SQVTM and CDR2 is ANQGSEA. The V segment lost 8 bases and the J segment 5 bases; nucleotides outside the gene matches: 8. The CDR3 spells CSTNRGGTEAFF. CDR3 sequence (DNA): TGCAGCACAAACAGGGGTGGGACTGAAGCTTTCTTT.

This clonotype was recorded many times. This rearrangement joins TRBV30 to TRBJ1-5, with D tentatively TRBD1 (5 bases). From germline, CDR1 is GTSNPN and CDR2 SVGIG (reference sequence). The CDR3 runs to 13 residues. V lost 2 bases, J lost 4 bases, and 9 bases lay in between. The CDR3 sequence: CAWSKGVNQPQHF. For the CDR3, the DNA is TGTGCCTGGAGTAAAGGGGTAAATCAGCCCCAGCATTTT.

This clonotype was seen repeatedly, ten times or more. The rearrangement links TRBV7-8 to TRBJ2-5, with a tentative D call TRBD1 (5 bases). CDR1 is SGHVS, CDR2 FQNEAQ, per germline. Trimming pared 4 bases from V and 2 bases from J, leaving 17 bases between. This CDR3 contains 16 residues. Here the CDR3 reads CASSSPRAAEQETQYF. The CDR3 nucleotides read TGTGCCAGCAGCTCCCCCAGGGCGGCGGAACAAGAGACCCAGTACTTC.

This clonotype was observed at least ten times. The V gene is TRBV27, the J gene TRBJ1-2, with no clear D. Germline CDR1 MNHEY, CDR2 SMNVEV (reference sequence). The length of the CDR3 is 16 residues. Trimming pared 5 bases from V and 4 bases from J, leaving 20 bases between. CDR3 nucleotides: TGTGCCAGCAGTCCTCTGTTGGGATTACTTTCCTATGGCTACACCTTC. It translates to CASSPLLGLLSYGYTF.

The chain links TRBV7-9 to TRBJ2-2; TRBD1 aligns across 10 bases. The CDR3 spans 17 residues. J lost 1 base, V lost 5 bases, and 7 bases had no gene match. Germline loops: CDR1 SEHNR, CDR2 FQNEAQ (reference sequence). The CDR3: CASSGPGTGVNTGELFF. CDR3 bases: TGTGCCAGCAGCGGGCCCGGGACAGGGGTGAACACCGGGGAGCTGTTTTTT. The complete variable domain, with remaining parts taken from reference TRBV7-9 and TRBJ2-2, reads DTGVSQNPRHKITKRGQNVTFRCDPISEHNRLYWYRQTLGQGPEFLTYFQNEAQLEKSRLLSDRFSAERPKGSFSTLEIQRTEQGDSAMYLCASSGPGTGVNTGELFFGEGSRLTVL.

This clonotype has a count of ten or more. In DNA form, the CDR3 reads TGTGCCAGCAGTTACTCGACCGGGAACACTGAAGCTTTCTTT. Its protein is CASSYSTGNTEAFF. The chain has TRBV6-5 and TRBJ1-1; D is unclear. Germline CDR1 reads MNHEY; CDR2 reads SVGAGI. Trimming removed 0 bases from V and 1 base from J, with 6 bases in between. The CDR3 consists of 14 residues.

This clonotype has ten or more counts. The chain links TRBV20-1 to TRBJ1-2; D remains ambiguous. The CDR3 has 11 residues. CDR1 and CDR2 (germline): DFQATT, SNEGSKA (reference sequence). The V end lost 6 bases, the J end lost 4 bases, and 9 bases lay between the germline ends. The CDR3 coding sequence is TGCAGTGCCCCGGACCGCTATGGCTACACCTTC. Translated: CSAPDRYGYTF.

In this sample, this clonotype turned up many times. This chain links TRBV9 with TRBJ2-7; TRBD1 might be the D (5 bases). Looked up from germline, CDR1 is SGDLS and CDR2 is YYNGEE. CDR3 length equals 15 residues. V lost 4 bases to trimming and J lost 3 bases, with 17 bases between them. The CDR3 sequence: CASSPKGWGRYEQYF. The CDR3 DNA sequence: TGTGCCAGCAGCCCAAAAGGTTGGGGCCGCTACGAGCAGTACTTC.

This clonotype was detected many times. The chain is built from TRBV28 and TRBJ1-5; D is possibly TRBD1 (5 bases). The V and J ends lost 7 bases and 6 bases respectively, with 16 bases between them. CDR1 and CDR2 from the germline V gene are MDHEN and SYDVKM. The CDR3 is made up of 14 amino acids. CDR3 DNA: TGTGCCAGCAACACGGGATCTACAGGTCAGCCCCAGCATTTT. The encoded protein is CASNTGSTGQPQHF.

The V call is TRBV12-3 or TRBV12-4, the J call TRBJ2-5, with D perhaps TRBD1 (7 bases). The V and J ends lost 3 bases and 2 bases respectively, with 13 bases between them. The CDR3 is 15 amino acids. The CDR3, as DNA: TGTGCCAGCAGTTTCCCCGCGGGACAGCAAGAGACCCAGTACTTC. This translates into CASSFPAGQQETQYF.